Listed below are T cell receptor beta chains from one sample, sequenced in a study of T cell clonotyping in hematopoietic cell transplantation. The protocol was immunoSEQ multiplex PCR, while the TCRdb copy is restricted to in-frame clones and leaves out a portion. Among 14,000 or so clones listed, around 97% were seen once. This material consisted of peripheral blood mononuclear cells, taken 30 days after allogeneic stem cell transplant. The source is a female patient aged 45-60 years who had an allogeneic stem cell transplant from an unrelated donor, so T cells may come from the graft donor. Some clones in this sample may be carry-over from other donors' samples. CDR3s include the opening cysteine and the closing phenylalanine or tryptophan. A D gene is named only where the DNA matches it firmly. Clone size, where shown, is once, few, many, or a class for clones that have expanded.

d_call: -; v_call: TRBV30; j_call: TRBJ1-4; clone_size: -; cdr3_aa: CAWSIGSTWGTNEKLFF; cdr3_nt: TGTGCCTGGAGTATAGGGAGTACCTGGGGAACTAATGAAAAACTGTTTTTT
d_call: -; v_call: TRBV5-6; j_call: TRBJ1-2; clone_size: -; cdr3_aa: CASSLGIYGYTF; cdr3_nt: TGTGCCAGCAGCTTAGGTATCTATGGCTACACCTTC
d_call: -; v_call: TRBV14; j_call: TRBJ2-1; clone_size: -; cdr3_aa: CASTARADYNEQFF; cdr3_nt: TGTGCCAGCACTGCGAGGGCCGATTACAATGAGCAGTTCTTC
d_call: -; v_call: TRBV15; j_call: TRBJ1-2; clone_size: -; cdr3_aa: CATRWASNYGYTF; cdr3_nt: TGTGCCACCAGATGGGCCTCTAACTATGGCTACACCTTC
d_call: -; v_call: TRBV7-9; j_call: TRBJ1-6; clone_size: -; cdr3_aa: CASTQDRNSPLHF; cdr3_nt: TGTGCCAGCACCCAAGACAGGAATTCACCCCTCCACTTT
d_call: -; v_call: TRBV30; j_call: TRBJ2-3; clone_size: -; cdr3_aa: CAWSGIGGFADTQYF; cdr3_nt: TGTGCCTGGAGTGGTATCGGGGGCTTCGCAGATACGCAGTATTTT
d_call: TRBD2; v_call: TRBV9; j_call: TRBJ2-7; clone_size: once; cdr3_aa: CASSGGEGWGYEQYF; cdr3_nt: TGTGCCAGCAGCGGTGGGGAGGGTTGGGGCTACGAGCAGTACTTC
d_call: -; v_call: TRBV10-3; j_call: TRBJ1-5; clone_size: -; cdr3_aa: CAISEWGNQPQHF; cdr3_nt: TGTGCCATCAGTGAATGGGGGAATCAGCCCCAGCATTTT
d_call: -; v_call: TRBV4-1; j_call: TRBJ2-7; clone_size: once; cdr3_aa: CASSQGYRAYEQYF; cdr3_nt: TGCGCCAGCAGCCAAGGGTACAGAGCCTACGAGCAGTACTTC
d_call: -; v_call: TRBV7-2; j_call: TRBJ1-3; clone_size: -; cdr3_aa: CASSFAPGQGYRNTIYF; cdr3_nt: TGTGCCAGCAGCTTCGCGCCGGGACAAGGTTATAGAAACACCATATATTTT
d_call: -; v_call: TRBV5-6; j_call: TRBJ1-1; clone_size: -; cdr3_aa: CASSLVTSRDTEAFF; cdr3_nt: TGTGCCAGCAGCTTGGTCACCAGTCGAGACACTGAAGCTTTCTTT
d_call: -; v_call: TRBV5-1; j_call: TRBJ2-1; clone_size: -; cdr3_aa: CASSLADNSYNEQFF; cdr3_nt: TGCGCCAGCAGCTTGGCCGATAATTCCTACAATGAGCAGTTCTTC
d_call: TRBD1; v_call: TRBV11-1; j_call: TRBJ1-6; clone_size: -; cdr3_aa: CASSRGQSSYNSPLHF; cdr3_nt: TGTGCCAGCAGCAGGGGACAGAGCTCCTATAATTCACCCCTCCACTTT
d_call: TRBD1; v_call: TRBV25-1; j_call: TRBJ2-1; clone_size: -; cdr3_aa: CASSDPMDRGHEQFF; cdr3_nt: TGTGCCAGCAGTGATCCGATGGACAGGGGACATGAGCAGTTCTTC
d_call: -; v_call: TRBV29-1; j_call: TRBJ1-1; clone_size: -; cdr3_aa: CSVGHPSEAFF; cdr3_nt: TGCAGCGTTGGCCACCCCAGTGAAGCTTTCTTT